This T cell receptor beta chain came from a study of beta chain features in type 1 diabetes. Expressed TCRB transcripts were sequenced because the isolated RNA had all been reverse transcribed beforehand. Profiled with immunoSEQ multiplex PCR; TCRdb holds only in-frame clones, not every one. Seen here are under 450,000 clones, roughly 14% observed once, and the top ten hold roughly 0.036%. The sequence derives from a man between 25 and 39 years old in good health. Specimen: naive CD4+ T cells from blood.

The CDR3 DNA follows: TGTGCCAGCAGCTCCTCCATAAGATTGATCAACGCGAACACCGGGGAGCTGTTTTTT. It is translated as CASSSSIRLINANTGELFF. The rearrangement links TRBV9 to TRBJ2-2; D not resolved. Trimming pared 4 bases from V and 0 bases from J, leaving 22 bases between. The CDR3 spans 19 residues. The germline V gene encodes CDR1 SGDLS and CDR2 YYNGEE.